The T cell receptor beta chain under discussion was sequenced for a study of control samples from healthy donors and cancer patients. The method was immunoSEQ multiplex PCR; TCRdb's version includes in-frame clones alone and lacks a portion of them. Here the sample spans about 180,000 clones, 90% being singletons. Trimming took 2 bases from V and 2 from J, leaving 16 bases between them. CDR1 LGHDT and CDR2 YNNKEL come from the germline V gene (reference sequence). The CDR3 covers 16 residues. This sequence originates from a woman between 50 and 59 years old in good health. The V call is TRBV3-1 (or the pseudogene TRBV3-2), the J call TRBJ2-7, with a possible D match to TRBD2 (5 bases). Sequencing used blood. In nucleotides, the CDR3 is TGTGCCAGCAGCCAAACTCAGGACTCCCTCACCTACGAGCAGTACTTC. Translated: CASSQTQDSLTYEQYF.